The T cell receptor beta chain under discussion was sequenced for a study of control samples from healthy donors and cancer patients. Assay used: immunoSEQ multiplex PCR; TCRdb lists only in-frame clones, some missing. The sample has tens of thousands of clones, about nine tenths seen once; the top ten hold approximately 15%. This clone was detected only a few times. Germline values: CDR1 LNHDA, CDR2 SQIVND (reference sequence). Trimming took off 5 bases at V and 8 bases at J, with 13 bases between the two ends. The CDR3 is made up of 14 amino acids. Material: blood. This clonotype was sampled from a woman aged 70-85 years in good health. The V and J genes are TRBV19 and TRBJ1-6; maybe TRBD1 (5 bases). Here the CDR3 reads CASSGAGYYSPLHF. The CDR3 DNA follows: TGTGCCAGTAGTGGGGCAGGATATTATTCACCCCTCCACTTT. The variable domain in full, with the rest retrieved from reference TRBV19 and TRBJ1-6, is DGGITQSPKYLFRKEGQNVTLSCEQNLNHDAMYWYRQDPGQGLRLIYYSQIVNDFQKGDIAEGYSVSREKKESFPLTVTSAQKNPTAFYLCASSGAGYYSPLHFGNGTRLTVT.